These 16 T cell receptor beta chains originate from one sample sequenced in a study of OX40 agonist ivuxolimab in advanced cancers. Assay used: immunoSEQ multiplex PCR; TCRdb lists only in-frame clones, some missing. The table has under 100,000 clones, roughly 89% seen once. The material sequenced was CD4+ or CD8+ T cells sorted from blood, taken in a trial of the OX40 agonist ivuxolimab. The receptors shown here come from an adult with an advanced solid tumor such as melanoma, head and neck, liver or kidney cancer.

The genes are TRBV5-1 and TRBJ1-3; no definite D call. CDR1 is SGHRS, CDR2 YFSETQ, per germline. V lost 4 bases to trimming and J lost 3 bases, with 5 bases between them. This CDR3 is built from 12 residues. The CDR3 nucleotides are TGCGCCAGCAGCGCAAGTGGAAACACCATATATTTT. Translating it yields CASSASGNTIYF.

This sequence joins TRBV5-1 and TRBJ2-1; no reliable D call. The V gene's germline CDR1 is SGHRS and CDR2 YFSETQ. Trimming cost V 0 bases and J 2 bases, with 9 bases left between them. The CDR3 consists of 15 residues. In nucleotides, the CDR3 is TGCGCCAGCAGCTTGGTGCCGGTTCCCTACAATGAGCAGTTCTTC. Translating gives CASSLVPVPYNEQFF.

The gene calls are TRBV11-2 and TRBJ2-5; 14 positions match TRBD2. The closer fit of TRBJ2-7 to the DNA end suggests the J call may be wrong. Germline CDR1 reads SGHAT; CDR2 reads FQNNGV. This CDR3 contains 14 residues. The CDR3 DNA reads TGTGCCAGCAGCCTGGGACTAGCGGGAGTCGAGCAGTACTTC. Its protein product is CASSLGLAGVEQYF.

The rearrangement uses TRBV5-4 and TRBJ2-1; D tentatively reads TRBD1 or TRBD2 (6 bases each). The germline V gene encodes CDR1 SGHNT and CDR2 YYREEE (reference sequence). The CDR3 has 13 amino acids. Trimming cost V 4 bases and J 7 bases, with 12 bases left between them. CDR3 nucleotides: TGTGCCAGCAGCCAGGGGACTCTTAATGAGCAGTTCTTC. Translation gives CASSQGTLNEQFF.

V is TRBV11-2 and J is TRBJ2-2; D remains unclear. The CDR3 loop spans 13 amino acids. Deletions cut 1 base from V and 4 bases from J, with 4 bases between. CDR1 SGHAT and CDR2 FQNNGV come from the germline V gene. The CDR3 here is CASSLVSTGELFF. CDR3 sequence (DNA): TGTGCCAGCAGCTTAGTGAGCACCGGGGAGCTGTTTTTT. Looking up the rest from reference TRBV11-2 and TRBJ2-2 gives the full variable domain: EAGVAQSPRYKIIEKRQSVAFWCNPISGHATLYWYQQILGQGPKLLIQFQNNGVVDDSQLPKDRFSAERLKGVDSTLKIQPAKLEDSAVYLCASSLVSTGELFFGEGSRLTVL.

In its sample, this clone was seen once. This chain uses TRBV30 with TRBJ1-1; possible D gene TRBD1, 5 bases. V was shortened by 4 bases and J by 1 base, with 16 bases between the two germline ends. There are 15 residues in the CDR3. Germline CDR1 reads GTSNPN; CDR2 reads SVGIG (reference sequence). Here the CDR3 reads CAWTGLRGGNTEAFF. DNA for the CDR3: TGTGCCTGGACTGGACTCCGGGGGGGGAACACTGAAGCTTTCTTT.

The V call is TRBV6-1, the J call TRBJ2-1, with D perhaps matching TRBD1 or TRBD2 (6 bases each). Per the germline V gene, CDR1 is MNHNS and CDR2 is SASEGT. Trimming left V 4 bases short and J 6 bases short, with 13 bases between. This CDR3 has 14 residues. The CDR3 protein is CASSAPKGGNEQFF. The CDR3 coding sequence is TGTGCCAGCAGTGCCCCCAAGGGGGGCAATGAGCAGTTCTTC.

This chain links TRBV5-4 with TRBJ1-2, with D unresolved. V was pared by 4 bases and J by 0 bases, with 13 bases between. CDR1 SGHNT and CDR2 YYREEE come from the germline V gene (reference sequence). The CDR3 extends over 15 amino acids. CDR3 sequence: CASSQAGRSNYGYTF. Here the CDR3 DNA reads TGTGCCAGCAGCCAGGCCGGGAGATCTAACTATGGCTACACCTTC.

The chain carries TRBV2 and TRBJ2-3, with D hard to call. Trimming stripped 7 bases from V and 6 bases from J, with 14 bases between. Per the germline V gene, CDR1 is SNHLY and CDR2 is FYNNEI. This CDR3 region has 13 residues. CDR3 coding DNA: TGTGCCAGCAAGGCACCAGCACATGATACGCAGTATTTT. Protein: CASKAPAHDTQYF.

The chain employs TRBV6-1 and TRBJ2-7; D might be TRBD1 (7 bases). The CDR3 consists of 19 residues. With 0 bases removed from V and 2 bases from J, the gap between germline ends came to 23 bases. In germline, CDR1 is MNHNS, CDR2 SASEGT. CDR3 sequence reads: CASSEALRGGQGVPYEQYF. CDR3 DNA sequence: TGTGCCAGCAGTGAAGCGCTTCGAGGGGGGCAGGGGGTCCCCTACGAGCAGTACTTC.

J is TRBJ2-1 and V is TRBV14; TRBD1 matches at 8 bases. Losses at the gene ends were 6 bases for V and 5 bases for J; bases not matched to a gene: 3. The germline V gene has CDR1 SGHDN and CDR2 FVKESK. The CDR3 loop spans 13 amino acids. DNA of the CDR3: TGTGCCAGCAGTGGACAGGGAAACAATGAGCAGTTCTTC. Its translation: CASSGQGNNEQFF.

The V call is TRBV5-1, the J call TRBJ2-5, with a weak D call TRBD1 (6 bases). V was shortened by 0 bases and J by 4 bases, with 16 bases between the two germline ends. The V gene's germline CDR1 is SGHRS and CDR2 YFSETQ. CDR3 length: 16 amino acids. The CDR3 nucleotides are TGCGCCAGCAGCTTGGCCCCCGCAGGGGCGGGAGAGACCCAGTACTTC. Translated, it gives CASSLAPAGAGETQYF. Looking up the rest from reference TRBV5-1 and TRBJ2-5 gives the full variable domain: KAGVTQTPRYLIKTRGQQVTLSCSPISGHRSVSWYQQTPGQGLQFLFEYFSETQRNKGNFPGRFSGRQFSNSRSEMNVSTLELGDSALYLCASSLAPAGAGETQYFGPGTRLLVL.

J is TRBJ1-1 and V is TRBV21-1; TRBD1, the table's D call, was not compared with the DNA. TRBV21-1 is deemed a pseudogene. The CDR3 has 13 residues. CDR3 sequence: CASQMDNPDQAFF. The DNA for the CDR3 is TGTGCCAGCCAAATGGACAACCCCGACCAAGCTTTCTTT.

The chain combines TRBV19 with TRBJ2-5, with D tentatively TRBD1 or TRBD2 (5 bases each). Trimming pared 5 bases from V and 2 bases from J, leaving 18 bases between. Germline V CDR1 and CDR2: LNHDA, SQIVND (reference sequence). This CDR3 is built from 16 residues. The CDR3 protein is CASSPRDGAVQETQYF. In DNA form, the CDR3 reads TGTGCCAGTAGTCCGAGGGACGGGGCCGTTCAAGAGACCCAGTACTTC.

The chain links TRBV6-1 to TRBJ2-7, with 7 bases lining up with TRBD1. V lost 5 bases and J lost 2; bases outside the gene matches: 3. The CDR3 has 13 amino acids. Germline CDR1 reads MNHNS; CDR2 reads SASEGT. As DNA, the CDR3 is TGTGCCAGCAGTAGACAGGGTACCTACGAGCAGTACTTC. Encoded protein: CASSRQGTYEQYF.

The DNA for the CDR3 is TGCAGCGTTCCAGGGAGAGGTGGCTACACCTTC. It translates to CSVPGRGGYTF. J is TRBJ1-2 and V is TRBV29-1; maybe TRBD1 (5 bases). With 5 bases removed from V and 7 bases from J, the gap between germline ends came to 11 bases. Germline values: CDR1 SQVTM, CDR2 ANQGSEA. The CDR3 is 11 residues long. Full variable domain (rest looked up from reference TRBV29-1 and TRBJ1-2): SAVISQKPSRDICQRGTSLTIQCQVDSQVTMMFWYRQQPGQSLTLIATANQGSEATYESGFVIDKFPISRPNLTFSTLTVSNMSPEDSSIYLCSVPGRGGYTFGSGTRLTVV.